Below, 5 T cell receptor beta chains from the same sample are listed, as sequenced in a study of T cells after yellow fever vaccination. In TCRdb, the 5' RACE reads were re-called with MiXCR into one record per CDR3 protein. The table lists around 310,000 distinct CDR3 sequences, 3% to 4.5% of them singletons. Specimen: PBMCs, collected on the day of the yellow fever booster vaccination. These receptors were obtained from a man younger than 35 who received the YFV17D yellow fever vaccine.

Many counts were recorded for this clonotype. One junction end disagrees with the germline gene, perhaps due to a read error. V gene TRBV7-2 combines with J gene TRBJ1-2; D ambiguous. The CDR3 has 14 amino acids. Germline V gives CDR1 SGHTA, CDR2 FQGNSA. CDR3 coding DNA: TGTGCCAGCAGCTTAGACCCGGGAGTTTTCCCAGGTTCCTTC. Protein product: CASSLDPGVFPGSF.

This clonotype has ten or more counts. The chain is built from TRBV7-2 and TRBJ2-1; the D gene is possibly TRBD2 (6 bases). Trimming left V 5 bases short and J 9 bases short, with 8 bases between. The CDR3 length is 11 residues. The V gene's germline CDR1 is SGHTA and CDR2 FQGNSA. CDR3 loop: CASSQTSEQFF. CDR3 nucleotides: TGTGCCAGCAGCCAGACTAGTGAGCAGTTCTTC.

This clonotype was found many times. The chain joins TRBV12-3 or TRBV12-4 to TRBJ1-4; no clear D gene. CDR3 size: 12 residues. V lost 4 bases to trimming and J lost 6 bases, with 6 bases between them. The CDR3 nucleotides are TGTGCCAGCAGTTGGGCCGATGAAAAACTGTTTTTT. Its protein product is CASSWADEKLFF.

CDR3 in DNA: TGCAGTGCTAGTTTACGGATACACGCAGATACGCAGTATTTT. Its protein is CSASLRIHADTQYF. The chain joins TRBV20-1 to TRBJ2-3, with D unresolved. The CDR3 extends over 14 amino acids. V lost 3 bases to trimming and J lost 4 bases, with 14 bases between them. Germline CDR1 and CDR2: DFQATT and SNEGSKA (reference sequence).

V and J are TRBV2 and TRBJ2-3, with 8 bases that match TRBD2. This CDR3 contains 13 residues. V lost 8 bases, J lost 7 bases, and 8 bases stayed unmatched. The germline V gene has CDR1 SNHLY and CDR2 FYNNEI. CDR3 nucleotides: TGTGCCAGCTGGGGGACTAGTCCTAATACGCAGTATTTT. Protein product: CASWGTSPNTQYF.